The following is a T cell receptor beta chain sequence with its context. Its specificity is not known. The entry originates in a study of cytomegalovirus exposure and HLA in healthy donors. The wider study: As released early, the data held roughly 85 million unique TCRs from HLA-typed donors. Study findings and constraints: The authors listed 150 to 200 TCR beta chains as cytomegalovirus-associated. It was likely that a cluster of highly shared sequence variants was a sequencing artifact. Later work found that TCR association rates differed between HLA loci; DRB1 had the most and HLA-C the fewest.

This PCR relied on a set of 60 Vbeta primers and 13 Jbeta primers. TCRdb's copy holds only in-frame clones and misses some; the assay was immunoSEQ multiplex PCR. Altogether more than 200,000 clones are present, over 75% being singletons, with the ten largest covering 1.5% to 2%. The CDR3 consists of 12 residues. Per the germline V gene, CDR1 is SNHLY and CDR2 is FYNNEI. V gave up 10 bases and J gave up 9 bases; unmatched junction bases: 7. The TCR originated in a male donor in good health and CMV-seronegative. V is TRBV2 and J is TRBJ2-1; 9 bases are a match to TRBD1. The sample taken for sequencing was PBMCs. The CDR3 DNA follows: TGTGCCACCGGGACAGGGAAAGGTGAGCAGTTCTTC. As protein: CATGTGKGEQFF. The entire variable domain, with the rest obtained from reference TRBV2 and TRBJ2-1, is as follows: EPEVTQTPSHQVTQMGQEVILRCVPISNHLYFYWYRQILGQKVEFLVSFYNNEISEKSEIFDDQFSVERPDGSNFTLKIRSTKLEDSAMYFCATGTGKGEQFFGPGTRLTVL.